A single sample gave rise to the 11 T cell receptor beta chains below, sequenced in a study of TIL therapy for anti-PD-1-resistant metastatic lung cancer. Noted time point: pre-treatment sample, taken before nivolumab and TIL therapy. Sequencing used immunoSEQ v3. Assay: immunoSEQ multiplex PCR; the TCRdb copy retains only in-frame clones and omits some. The table includes approximately 12,000 clones, approximately 80% detected once. Sample: blood, taken at baseline. Receptors originate from a person between 25 and 80 years old with non-small cell lung cancer.

The table lists this clone with a few counts. This rearrangement joins TRBV27 to TRBJ1-2, with D perhaps TRBD1 (6 bases). Germline CDR1 MNHEY, CDR2 SMNVEV (reference sequence). The V and J ends lost 8 bases and 4 bases respectively, with 17 bases between them. The CDR3 runs to 14 residues. CDR3 bases: TGTGCCAGCCATCGATCAGGGGAAGCCTATGGCTACACCTTC. Translating it yields CASHRSGEAYGYTF.

This rearrangement joins TRBV7-2 to TRBJ2-7; 7 bases align to TRBD2. The CDR3 runs to 16 residues. Trimming cost V 4 bases and J 7 bases; bases outside gene matches: 16. Germline V gives CDR1 SGHTA, CDR2 FQGNSA. The CDR3 region is CASSSLAYAGAGEQYF. The CDR3 DNA sequence: TGTGCCAGCAGCTCCCTAGCGTACGCGGGAGCGGGGGAGCAGTACTTC.

CDR3 loop: CASSIASGTYEQYF. CDR3 nucleotides: TGTGCCAGTAGTATAGCGTCCGGGACCTACGAGCAGTACTTC. The V gene is TRBV19, the J gene TRBJ2-7; D is possibly TRBD2 (5 bases). Germline CDR1 is LNHDA and CDR2 is SQIVND (reference sequence). V lost 1 base, J lost 2 bases, and 9 bases lay in between. This CDR3 is built from 14 residues.

This chain joins TRBV4-1 and TRBJ1-2, with D possibly TRBD1 on 5 matching bases. Germline CDR1 reads MGHRA; CDR2 reads YSYEKL. Trimming took 4 bases from V and 4 from J, leaving 19 bases between them. This CDR3 has 16 amino acids. The CDR3 here is CASSRQPTGTSYGYTF. CDR3 nucleotide sequence: TGCGCCAGCAGCCGACAGCCCACAGGTACCTCCTATGGCTACACCTTC.

The chain uses TRBV6-5 and TRBJ1-3; a weak D match, TRBD1 (5 bases). V lost 2 bases and J lost 0, with 11 bases in between. CDR3 size: 16 residues. The V gene's germline CDR1 is MNHEY and CDR2 SVGAGI. As DNA, the CDR3 is TGTGCCAGCAGTTACGCGCAGGGCAGCTCTGGAAACACCATATATTTT. Its protein is CASSYAQGSSGNTIYF.

This rearrangement joins TRBV21-1 to TRBJ2-1; TRBD2 is the table's D call, not checked against the DNA. TRBV21-1 is a pseudogene. The CDR3 runs to 15 residues. Here the CDR3 reads CASSNGTSGSNEQFF. In nucleotides, the CDR3 is TGTGCCAGCAGCAACGGGACTAGCGGGTCCAATGAGCAGTTCTTC.

V and J are TRBV5-1 and TRBJ1-5; D gene uncertain. In germline, CDR1 is SGHRS, CDR2 YFSETQ. The CDR3 is 15 amino acids. V was pared by 4 bases and J by 3 bases, with 14 bases between. The CDR3 loop reads CASSPVSGLNQPQHF. The CDR3 DNA is TGCGCCAGCAGCCCGGTCTCAGGCCTCAATCAGCCCCAGCATTTT.

The chain recombines TRBV9 with TRBJ2-2, with no clear D. The CDR3 runs 16 residues. Germline CDR1 is SGDLS and CDR2 is YYNGEE. Trimming left V 0 bases short and J 2 bases short, with 11 bases between. CDR3 protein: CASSVGVGPNTGELFF. In nucleotides, the CDR3 is TGTGCCAGCAGCGTAGGGGTCGGCCCCAACACCGGGGAGCTGTTTTTT.

V usage is TRBV27 and J usage is TRBJ1-5, with unresolved D. This CDR3 has 17 residues. V dropped 4 bases and J dropped 5 bases, with 21 bases sitting between them. Germline CDR1 and CDR2: MNHEY and SMNVEV (reference sequence). CDR3 bases: TGTGCCAGCAGTTCGCCGCCCCCAGGACGGAGGTATCAGCCCCAGCATTTT. Translation gives CASSSPPPGRRYQPQHF.

The rearrangement joins TRBV14 to TRBJ2-4, with D tentatively TRBD1 (6 bases). The CDR3 covers 14 residues. With 5 bases removed from V and 5 bases from J, the gap between germline ends came to 13 bases. Germline V gene sequence: CDR1 SGHDN, CDR2 FVKESK. This CDR3 reads CASSALDRENIQYF. The CDR3 coding sequence is TGTGCCAGCAGCGCCCTGGACAGAGAAAACATTCAGTACTTC.

V gene TRBV7-2 combines with J gene TRBJ2-3; D is uncertain. Germline V gene sequence: CDR1 SGHTA, CDR2 FQGNSA. This CDR3 comprises 14 residues. V lost 3 bases and J 2 bases, leaving 9 bases between the germline ends. CDR3 in amino acids: CASSFLGLTDTQYF. DNA for the CDR3: TGTGCCAGCAGCTTCCTCGGGCTCACAGATACGCAGTATTTT.